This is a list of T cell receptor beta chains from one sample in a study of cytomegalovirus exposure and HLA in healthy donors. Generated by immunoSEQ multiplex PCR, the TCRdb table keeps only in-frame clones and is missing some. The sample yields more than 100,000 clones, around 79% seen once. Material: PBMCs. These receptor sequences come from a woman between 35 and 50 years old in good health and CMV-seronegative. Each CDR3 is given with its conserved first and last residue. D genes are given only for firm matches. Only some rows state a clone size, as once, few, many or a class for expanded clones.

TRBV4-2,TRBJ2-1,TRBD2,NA,CASSPGSGENNEQFF,TGTGCCAGCAGCCCCGGGAGCGGGGAAAACAATGAGCAGTTCTTC
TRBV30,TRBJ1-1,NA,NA,CAWSDGGRTEAFF,TGTGCCTGGAGTGACGGGGGAAGGACTGAAGCTTTCTTT
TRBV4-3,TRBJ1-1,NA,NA,CASSLQDTGTLNTEAFF,TGCGCCAGCAGCCTACAGGACACCGGGACACTAAACACTGAAGCTTTCTTT
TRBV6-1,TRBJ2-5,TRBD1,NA,CASSSGQGVLETQYF,TGTGCCAGCAGTTCAGGACAGGGAGTTCTAGAGACCCAGTACTTC
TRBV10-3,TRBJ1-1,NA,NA,CAIMRQSNTEAFF,TGTGCCATCATGAGACAGTCGAACACTGAAGCTTTCTTT
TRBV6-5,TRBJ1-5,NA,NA,CASRTGIQPQHF,TGTGCCAGCAGAACAGGGATTCAGCCCCAGCATTTT
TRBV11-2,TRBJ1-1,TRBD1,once,CASSLGRDRSGGNTEAFF,TGTGCCAGCAGCTTAGGGAGGGACAGGAGCGGAGGGAACACTGAAGCTTTCTTT
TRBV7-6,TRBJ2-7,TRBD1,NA,CASSSENFGTGLYEQYF,TGTGCCAGCAGCTCTGAGAACTTCGGGACAGGGCTCTACGAGCAGTACTTC
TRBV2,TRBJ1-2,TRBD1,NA,CASSPLLDRGNYGYTF,TGTGCCAGCAGTCCCCTGCTGGACAGGGGAAACTATGGCTACACCTTC
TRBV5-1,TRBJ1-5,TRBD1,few,CASSLGQGVNQPQHF,TGCGCCAGCAGTTTGGGACAGGGAGTCAATCAGCCCCAGCATTTT
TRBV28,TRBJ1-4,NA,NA,CASSFEVLSTNEKLFF,TGTGCCAGCAGTTTTGAGGTACTGTCCACTAATGAAAAACTGTTTTTT
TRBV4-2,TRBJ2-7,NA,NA,CASSQGLGLYEQYF,TGTGCCAGCAGCCAGGGACTCGGGCTCTACGAGCAGTACTTC